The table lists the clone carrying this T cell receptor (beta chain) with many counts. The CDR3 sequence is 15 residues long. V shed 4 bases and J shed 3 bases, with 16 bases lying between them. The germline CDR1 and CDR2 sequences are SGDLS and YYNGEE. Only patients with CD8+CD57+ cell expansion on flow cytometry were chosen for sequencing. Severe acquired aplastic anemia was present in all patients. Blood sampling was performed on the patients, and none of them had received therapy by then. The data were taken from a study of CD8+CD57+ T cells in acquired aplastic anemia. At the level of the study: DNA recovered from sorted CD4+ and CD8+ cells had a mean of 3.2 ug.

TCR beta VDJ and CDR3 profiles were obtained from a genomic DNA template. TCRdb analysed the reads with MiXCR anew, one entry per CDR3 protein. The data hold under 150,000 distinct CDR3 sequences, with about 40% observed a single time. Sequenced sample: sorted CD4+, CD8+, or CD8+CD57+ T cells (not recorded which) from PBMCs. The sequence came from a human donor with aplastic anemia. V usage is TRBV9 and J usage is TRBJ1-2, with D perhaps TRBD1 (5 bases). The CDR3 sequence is CASSFGRIGDYGYTF. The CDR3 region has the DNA TGTGCCAGCAGCTTCGGACGCATAGGGGACTATGGCTACACCTTC. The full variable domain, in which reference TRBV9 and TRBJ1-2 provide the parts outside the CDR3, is DSGVTQTPKHLITATGQRVTLRCSPRSGDLSVYWYQQSLDQGLQFLIQYYNGEERAKGNILERFSAQQFPDLHSELNLSSLELGDSALYFCASSFGRIGDYGYTFGSGTRLTVV.